These 15 T cell receptor beta chains share one sample of origin, sequenced in a study of shared clonotypes between healthy human individuals. Sequencing was performed with immunoSEQ multiplex PCR; in TCRdb, only in-frame clones are kept and a portion is missing. This sample has roughly 2.5 million clones, with over 85% found just once. The source material was naive CD4+ T cells sorted from blood. Described subset: CD45RA+ positively selected. The receptors stem from a man aged 18 to 35 in good health.

The rearrangement uses TRBV4-3 and TRBJ1-2; TRBD1 agrees at 7 bases. The CDR3 totals 15 residues. Looked up from germline, CDR1 is LGHNA and CDR2 is YSLEER. V was clipped by 0 bases and J by 4 bases; unmatched bases: 5. In DNA form, the CDR3 reads TGCGCCAGCAGCCAAGAATCCCAGGGGGGCTATGGCTACACCTTC. This encodes CASSQESQGGYGYTF.

The rearrangement joins TRBV6-5 to TRBJ1-1; 10 positions agree with TRBD1. Germline CDR1 reads MNHEY; CDR2 reads SVGAGI. The CDR3 length is 15 residues. V trimming: 5 bases; J trimming: 5 bases; junction bases outside the gene matches: 8. The CDR3 region has the DNA TGTGCCAGCAGTAACCGGGACAGGGGACTAACTGAAGCTTTCTTT. This gives the protein CASSNRDRGLTEAFF.

The chain carries TRBV7-2 and TRBJ2-7; D is unresolved. The CDR3 is 11 residues long. The germline V and J ends were trimmed by 1 base and 13 bases, with 11 bases remaining between them. The germline gives CDR1 SGHTA, CDR2 FQGNSA. The chain's CDR3 is CASSLGTQEYF. Written as DNA, the CDR3 is TGTGCCAGCAGCTTAGGGACCCAGGAATACTTC.

This CDR3 reads CASSGIPIYEQYF. DNA for the CDR3: TGTGCCAGCTCAGGGATCCCAATCTACGAGCAGTACTTC. The chain carries TRBV7-2 and TRBJ2-7, with D perhaps TRBD1 (5 bases). Trimming removed 8 bases from V and 3 bases from J, with 14 bases in between. The CDR3 sequence is 13 residues long. Per germline, CDR1 SGHTA and CDR2 FQGNSA.

The chain recombines TRBV6-5 with TRBJ2-3; 7 nucleotides line up with TRBD1. Per germline, CDR1 MNHEY and CDR2 SVGAGI. There are 13 residues in the CDR3. After removal of 6 bases from V and 5 bases from J, the junction contained 5 bases not matched to a gene. CDR3: CASRTGDQDTQYF. The CDR3 region has the DNA TGTGCCAGCAGAACAGGGGATCAAGATACGCAGTATTTT.

This clone appeared a single time. This sequence joins TRBV19 and TRBJ2-7, with D hard to call. CDR1 is LNHDA and CDR2 is SQIVND in the germline V gene (reference sequence). The CDR3 has 13 amino acids. V was pared by 0 bases and J by 3 bases, with 6 bases between. CDR3 loop: CASSIELLYEQYF. Here the CDR3 DNA reads TGTGCCAGTAGTATAGAACTCCTCTACGAGCAGTACTTC.

V and J are TRBV5-1 and TRBJ2-7, with D perhaps TRBD2 (6 bases). This CDR3 is 15 amino acids long. Germline CDR1 reads SGHRS; CDR2 reads YFSETQ. With 4 bases removed from V and 2 bases from J, the gap between germline ends came to 16 bases. The CDR3 loop reads CASSTDGSTPYEQYF. In DNA, the CDR3 is TGCGCCAGCAGCACGGACGGGAGTACACCCTACGAGCAGTACTTC.

The gene calls are TRBV5-1 and TRBJ1-1; D is perhaps TRBD1 (6 bases). CDR3 length: 14 amino acids. CDR1 SGHRS and CDR2 YFSETQ come from the germline V gene. With 0 bases removed from V and 3 bases from J, the gap between germline ends came to 9 bases. The CDR3 DNA sequence: TGCGCCAGCAGCTTGGACAGGGCCCACACTGAAGCTTTCTTT. It specifies CASSLDRAHTEAFF.

This CDR3 is CASSLGGGEQYF. CDR3 DNA sequence: TGCGCCAGCAGCTTGGGAGGGGGCGAGCAGTACTTC. The genes are TRBV5-1 and TRBJ2-7; a possible D gene is TRBD1 (6 bases). The CDR3 length is 12 residues. Trimming took off 0 bases at V and 6 bases at J, with 7 bases between the two ends. Germline V gives CDR1 SGHRS, CDR2 YFSETQ.

V is TRBV6-1 and J is TRBJ1-2; perhaps TRBD1 as D (6 bases). The CDR3 covers 15 residues. The germline CDR1 and CDR2 sequences are MNHNS and SASEGT. V lost 6 bases and J lost 5, with 19 bases in between. The CDR3 here is CASRLLLGQLYGYTF. The CDR3, as DNA: TGTGCCAGCAGACTGCTACTCGGACAGCTATATGGCTACACCTTC.

This chain joins TRBV30 and TRBJ2-1; D possibly corresponds to TRBD2 (6 bases). Germline-derived CDR1 and CDR2 are GTSNPN and SVGIG (reference sequence). V dropped 4 bases and J dropped 12 bases, with 13 bases sitting between them. This CDR3 contains 11 residues. CDR3 sequence reads: CAWTTGTLQFF. CDR3 nucleotide sequence: TGTGCCTGGACTACCGGGACTTTGCAGTTCTTC.

The chain links TRBV4-1 to TRBJ1-1; maybe TRBD1 (5 bases). Trimming removed 4 bases from V and 1 base from J, with 13 bases in between. From germline, CDR1 is MGHRA and CDR2 YSYEKL. CDR3 length: 15 amino acids. CDR3: CASSRSFGGNTEAFF. The CDR3 DNA follows: TGCGCCAGCAGCCGGTCATTCGGGGGGAACACTGAAGCTTTCTTT.

In the case of this clone: The sample holds other DNA sequences that translate to the same CDR3. The chain employs TRBV30 and TRBJ1-4; D is possibly TRBD1 (5 bases). Germline lookup yields CDR1 GTSNPN and CDR2 SVGIG (reference sequence). This CDR3 is built from 13 residues. Trimming cost V 2 bases and J 8 bases, with 12 bases left between them. CDR3 bases: TGTGCCTGGAGTCGGGGCACGGGGGAAAAACTGTTTTTT. Its protein product is CAWSRGTGEKLFF.

The rearrangement links TRBV5-1 to TRBJ1-1; 7 bases match TRBD1. The length of the CDR3 is 16 residues. Trimming cost V 0 bases and J 1 base; bases outside gene matches: 6. CDR1 and CDR2 (germline): SGHRS, YFSETQ. DNA of the CDR3: TGCGCCAGCAGCTTGGCCATAAAGGGGGCGAACACTGAAGCTTTCTTT. Translated: CASSLAIKGANTEAFF.

Remarks on this clone: Different DNA sequences within this sample yield the same CDR3. The rearrangement joins TRBV5-1 to TRBJ2-1, with D perhaps assigned TRBD1 or TRBD2 (5 bases each). The V and J ends lost 0 bases and 0 bases respectively, with 10 bases between them. CDR1 SGHRS and CDR2 YFSETQ come from the germline V gene. The CDR3 runs 16 residues. CDR3 protein: CASSLVGASSYNEQFF. Here the CDR3 DNA reads TGCGCCAGCAGCTTGGTCGGGGCGAGCTCCTACAATGAGCAGTTCTTC. Based on the CDR3 plus reference TRBV5-1 and TRBJ2-1, the full variable domain is KAGVTQTPRYLIKTRGQQVTLSCSPISGHRSVSWYQQTPGQGLQFLFEYFSETQRNKGNFPGRFSGRQFSNSRSEMNVSTLELGDSALYLCASSLVGASSYNEQFFGPGTRLTVL.